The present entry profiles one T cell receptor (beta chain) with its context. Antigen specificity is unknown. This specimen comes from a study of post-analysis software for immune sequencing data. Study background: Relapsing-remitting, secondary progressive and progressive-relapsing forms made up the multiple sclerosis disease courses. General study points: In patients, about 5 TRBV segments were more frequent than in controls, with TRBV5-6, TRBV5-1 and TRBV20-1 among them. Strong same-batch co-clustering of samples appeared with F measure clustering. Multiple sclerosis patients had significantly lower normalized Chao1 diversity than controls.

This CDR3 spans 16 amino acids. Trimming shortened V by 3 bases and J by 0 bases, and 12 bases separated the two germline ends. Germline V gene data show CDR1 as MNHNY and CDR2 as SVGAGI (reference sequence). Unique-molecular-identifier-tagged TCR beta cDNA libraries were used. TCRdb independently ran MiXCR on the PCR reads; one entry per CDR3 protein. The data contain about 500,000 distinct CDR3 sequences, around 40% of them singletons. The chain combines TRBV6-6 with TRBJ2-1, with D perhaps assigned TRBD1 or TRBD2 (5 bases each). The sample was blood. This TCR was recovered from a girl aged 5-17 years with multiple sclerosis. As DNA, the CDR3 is TGTGCCAGCAGTTATGGGACCGGGACCTCCTACAATGAGCAGTTCTTC. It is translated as CASSYGTGTSYNEQFF.